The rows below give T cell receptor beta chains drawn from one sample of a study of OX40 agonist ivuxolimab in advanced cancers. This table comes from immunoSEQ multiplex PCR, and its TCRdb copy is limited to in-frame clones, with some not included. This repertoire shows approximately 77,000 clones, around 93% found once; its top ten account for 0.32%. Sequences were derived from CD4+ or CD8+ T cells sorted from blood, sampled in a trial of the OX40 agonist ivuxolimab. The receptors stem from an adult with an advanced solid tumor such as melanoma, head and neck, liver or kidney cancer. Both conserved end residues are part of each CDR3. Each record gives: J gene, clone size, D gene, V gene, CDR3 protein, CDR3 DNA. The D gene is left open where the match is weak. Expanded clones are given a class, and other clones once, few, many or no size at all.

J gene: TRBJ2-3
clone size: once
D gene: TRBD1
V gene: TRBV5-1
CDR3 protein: CASSLTGVPTDTQYF
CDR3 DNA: TGCGCCAGCAGCTTGACAGGGGTTCCCACAGATACGCAGTATTTT

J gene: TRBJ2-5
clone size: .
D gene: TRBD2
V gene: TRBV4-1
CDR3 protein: CASSKTSGGTVETQYF
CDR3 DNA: TGCGCCAGCAGCAAGACTAGCGGGGGTACGGTGGAGACCCAGTACTTC

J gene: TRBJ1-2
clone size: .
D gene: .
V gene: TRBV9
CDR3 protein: CASSAAGAQRGYTF
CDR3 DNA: TGTGCCAGCAGCGCGGCAGGGGCTCAGAGAGGCTACACCTTC

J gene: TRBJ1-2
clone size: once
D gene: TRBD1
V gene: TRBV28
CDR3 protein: CASSLGTGNGYTF
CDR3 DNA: TGTGCCAGCAGTCTCGGGACAGGGAACGGCTACACCTTC

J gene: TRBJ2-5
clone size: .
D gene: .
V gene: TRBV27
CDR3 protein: CASSLGAAQETQYF
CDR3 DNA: TGTGCCAGCAGTTTAGGGGCAGCCCAAGAGACCCAGTACTTC

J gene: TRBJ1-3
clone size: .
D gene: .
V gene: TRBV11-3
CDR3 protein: CASSFAGRQGAYGNTIYF
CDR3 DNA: TGTGCCAGCAGCTTCGCCGGTCGCCAGGGAGCGTATGGAAACACCATATATTTT

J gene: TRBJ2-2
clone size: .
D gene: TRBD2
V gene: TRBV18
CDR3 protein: CASSPTSGSTGELFF
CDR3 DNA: TGTGCCAGCTCACCAACTAGCGGGAGCACCGGGGAGCTGTTTTTT

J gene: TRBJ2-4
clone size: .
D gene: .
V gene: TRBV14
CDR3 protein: CASSQVRDTDIQYF
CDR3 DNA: TGTGCCAGCAGCCAAGTAAGGGACACCGACATTCAGTACTTC

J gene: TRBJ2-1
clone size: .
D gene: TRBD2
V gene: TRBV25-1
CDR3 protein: CASSEASGGVVYNEQFF
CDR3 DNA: TGTGCCAGCAGTGAAGCTAGCGGGGGGGTTGTATACAATGAGCAGTTCTTC

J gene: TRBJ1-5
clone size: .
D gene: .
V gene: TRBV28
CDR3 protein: CASSLGQHNQPQHF
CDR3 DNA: TGTGCCAGCAGTTTGGGGCAGCACAATCAGCCCCAGCATTTT

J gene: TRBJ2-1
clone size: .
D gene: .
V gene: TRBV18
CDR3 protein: CASSIQAGNEQFF
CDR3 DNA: TGTGCCAGCTCAATCCAAGCCGGGAATGAGCAGTTCTTC

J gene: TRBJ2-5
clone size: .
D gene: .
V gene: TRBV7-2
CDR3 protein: CASSQEREETQYF
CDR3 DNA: TGTGCCAGCAGTCAAGAGAGGGAAGAGACCCAGTACTTC